Listed here is a single T cell receptor beta chain. Its cognate antigen is unknown. Using immunoSEQ multiplex PCR, the repertoire was profiled, and TCRdb retains in-frame clones only, with some absent. The profile covers 150,000 to 200,000 clones, with roughly 92% appearing a single time and less than 3% taken by the ten largest. These data belong to a study of T cell responses to AZD1222 COVID-19 vaccine. From germline, CDR1 is SGHDN and CDR2 FVKESK. The CDR3 length is 13 residues. The V end was cut by 0 bases, the J end by 8 bases, with 10 bases between. Regarding the study as a whole: Spike-specific TCR depth and breadth grew after two AZD1222 doses.

This sequence joins TRBV14 and TRBJ1-1; D call uncertain. The clonotype originates from an adult in good health. The source was peripheral blood, collected on day 0 of AZD1222 vaccination. CDR3 in DNA: TGTGCCAGCAGCCAAGAACTCGAGACAGAAGCTTTCTTT. This gives the protein CASSQELETEAFF.